The 29 T cell receptor beta chains listed next were all sequenced from one sample in a study of human T cells and chemical hapten exposure (dated by TCRdb to the early 2020s). The sample's time point label, in plain terms: pre-sensitization, week 0. The treatment or condition label, as the study defines it: therapeutic diphenylcyclopropenone sensitization with weekly scalp DPC. Preparation of the library involved RACE. For sequencing, a NextSeq 500 was employed. TCRdb's own reprocessing of the public reads used fastp at Q25 and MiXCR and kept productive beta chains. Each CDR3 protein appears once, grouped with its most common genes and DNA. The sample has approximately 320,000 distinct CDR3 sequences on record, around 5.5% of them singletons. The ten largest account for over 6.5% of the sample. The sample here was whole blood, taken in connection with sensitization to the hapten diphenylcyclopropenone (DPC). The source is a young woman with alopecia areata. Some clones in this sample may be carry-over from other donors' samples.

V gene TRBV4-1 combines with J gene TRBJ1-6; 8 bases line up with TRBD1. V lost 4 bases, J lost 7 bases, and 12 bases stayed unmatched. The CDR3 totals 17 residues. Per the germline V gene, CDR1 is MGHRA and CDR2 is YSYEKL. Written as DNA, the CDR3 is TGCGCCAGCAGCCTGCGTCGCGCCGACAGGGGAAATTCACCCCTCCACTTT. Its protein is CASSLRRADRGNSPLHF.

This clonotype was found many times. The chain couples TRBV4-1 to TRBJ1-6, with TRBD1 as a possible D gene (5 bases). The V gene lost 0 bases and the J gene lost 0 bases, with 9 bases spanning the gap. The CDR3 consists of 17 residues. CDR1 MGHRA and CDR2 YSYEKL come from the germline V gene. In DNA, the CDR3 is TGCGCCAGCAGCCAAGACTCAGGGAGCTCCTATAATTCACCCCTCCACTTT. Its protein product is CASSQDSGSSYNSPLHF.

This chain connects TRBV6-2 or TRBV6-3 to TRBJ1-2; D unclear. This CDR3 is built from 12 residues. V shed 8 bases and J shed 6 bases, with 13 bases lying between them. The germline V gene encodes CDR1 MNHEY and CDR2 SVGEGT. For the CDR3, the DNA is TGTGCCAGCGGGTCAGGAGTGAATGGCTACACCTTC. It specifies CASGSGVNGYTF.

The table lists this clonotype with many counts. CDR3 nucleotides: TGTGCCAGCACCTCCGGGACACAATCTGGAAACACCATATATTTT. Translated: CASTSGTQSGNTIYF. The chain combines TRBV6-6 with TRBJ1-3, with a weak D call TRBD1 (6 bases). This CDR3 has 15 amino acids. CDR1 and CDR2 (germline): MNHNY, SVGAGI (reference sequence). Trimming took 7 bases from V and 1 from J, leaving 14 bases between them.

There are many counts of this clonotype. CDR3 sequence: CASSPRTANEKLFF. The CDR3 DNA is TGTGCCAGCAGTCCCAGGACTGCTAATGAAAAACTGTTTTTT. The V gene is TRBV28, the J gene TRBJ1-4; D is unresolved. CDR3 length equals 14 residues. Germline lookup yields CDR1 MDHEN and CDR2 SYDVKM. Deletions cut 5 bases from V and 3 bases from J, with 10 bases between.

J is TRBJ2-3 and V is TRBV6-2 or TRBV6-3, with 7 bases identical to TRBD2. This CDR3 is 14 amino acids long. Germline V CDR1 and CDR2: MNHEY, SVGEGT. Losses at the gene ends were 6 bases for V and 1 base for J; bases not matched to a gene: 4. CDR3 coding DNA: TGTGCCAGCAGACCTAGCGGCGGCACAGATACGCAGTATTTT. Translated, it gives CASRPSGGTDTQYF.

The rearrangement joins TRBV2 to TRBJ1-5; 8 bases line up with TRBD1. CDR1 SNHLY and CDR2 FYNNEI come from the germline V gene. The J segment lost 7 bases and the V segment lost 7 bases, leaving 12 bases of the junction unmatched. This CDR3 is 15 amino acids long. The CDR3 region is CASTAGAGGLQPQHF. The CDR3 DNA is TGTGCCAGCACTGCTGGGGCAGGGGGCCTGCAGCCCCAGCATTTT.

This rearrangement joins TRBV4-2 to TRBJ1-1, with D perhaps matching TRBD1 (5 bases). The CDR3 loop spans 15 amino acids. The germline V gene has CDR1 LGHNA and CDR2 YNFKEQ. Trimming cost V 4 bases and J 0 bases, with 12 bases left between them. The CDR3: CASSPYGTLNTEAFF. In DNA, the CDR3 is TGTGCCAGCAGCCCATACGGGACCTTGAACACTGAAGCTTTCTTT.

The table lists this clonotype with many counts. V is TRBV3-1 and J is TRBJ2-5; 7 nucleotides align to TRBD2. Germline V gene data show CDR1 as LGHDT and CDR2 as YNNKEL (reference sequence). The CDR3 runs to 17 residues. V trimming: 0 bases; J trimming: 2 bases; junction bases outside the gene matches: 9. CDR3 nucleotide sequence: TGTGCCAGCAGCCAAGATCCGGCCCAGCGGGGTCAAGAGACCCAGTACTTC. This codes for CASSQDPAQRGQETQYF.

This clonotype was seen repeatedly, ten times or more. V and J are TRBV2 and TRBJ2-1; D not resolved. V was shortened by 3 bases and J by 9 bases, with 9 bases between the two germline ends. The CDR3 covers 12 residues. From germline, CDR1 is SNHLY and CDR2 FYNNEI. In DNA form, the CDR3 reads TGTGCCAGCAGTGACGGGTTCGCTGAGCAGTTCTTC. Encoded protein: CASSDGFAEQFF.

This chain links TRBV25-1 with TRBJ2-3; 10 bases line up with TRBD1. After removal of 3 bases from V and 6 bases from J, the junction contained 6 bases not matched to a gene. Germline lookup yields CDR1 MGHDK and CDR2 SYGVNS. There are 15 residues in the CDR3. CDR3 nucleotide sequence: TGTGCCAGCAGTGAGAAGGACAGGGGGGTTGATACGCAGTATTTT. This gives the protein CASSEKDRGVDTQYF. Filled out from reference TRBV25-1 and TRBJ2-3, the complete variable domain reads EADIYQTPRYLVIGTGKKITLECSQTMGHDKMYWYQQDPGMELHLIHYSYGVNSTEKGDLSSESTVSRIRTEHFPLTLESARPSHTSQYLCASSEKDRGVDTQYFGPGTRLTVL.

This chain joins TRBV29-1 and TRBJ1-1; D is unclear. CDR1 and CDR2 from the germline V gene are SQVTM and ANQGSEA. Trimming cost V 3 bases and J 5 bases, with 13 bases left between them. The CDR3 contains 13 residues. CDR3: CSVDRGKGTEAFF. DNA for the CDR3: TGCAGCGTTGATCGGGGAAAGGGTACTGAAGCTTTCTTT.

The sample holds a few counts of this clonotype. This chain connects TRBV7-2 to TRBJ1-5; maybe TRBD1 (5 bases). Between the trimmed V and J ends, which lost 2 bases and 7 bases, there was a span of 21 bases. CDR3 length: 17 amino acids. CDR1 is SGHTA, CDR2 FQGNSA, per germline. The CDR3 nucleotides read TGTGCCAGCAGCTTATGGGCAGGGCCCGGAGGAGGGCAGCCCCAGCATTTT. This codes for CASSLWAGPGGGQPQHF.

The chain uses TRBV2 and TRBJ2-3, with 8 nucleotides matching TRBD2. The CDR3 extends over 16 amino acids. Per germline, CDR1 SNHLY and CDR2 FYNNEI. The trim removed 6 bases at V and 1 base at J, leaving 9 bases unmatched. In nucleotides, the CDR3 is TGTGCCAGCAGACATTTAGCGGGGCGGGGCACAGATACGCAGTATTTT. Its protein is CASRHLAGRGTDTQYF.

The CDR3 is CASSSSRSTDTQYF. DNA for the CDR3: TGTGCCAGCAGCTCTAGTAGGAGCACAGATACGCAGTATTTT. The chain joins TRBV7-9 to TRBJ2-3; D is unclear. The V gene's germline CDR1 is SEHNR and CDR2 FQNEAQ (reference sequence). The V end was cut by 4 bases, the J end by 0 bases, with 8 bases between. CDR3 length: 14 residues.

This clonotype was seen repeatedly, ten times or more. The genes are TRBV6-1 and TRBJ1-2, with 7 nucleotides matching TRBD1. V was clipped by 3 bases and J by 3 bases; unmatched bases: 7. This CDR3 comprises 15 residues. CDR1 is MNHNS, CDR2 SASEGT, per germline. CDR3 nucleotides: TGTGCCAGCAGTGAGGGAGCCACAGGGGACTATGGCTACACCTTC. Residues: CASSEGATGDYGYTF.

This rearrangement joins TRBV3-1 to TRBJ2-7; D ambiguous. Germline CDR1 and CDR2: LGHDT and YNNKEL (reference sequence). V lost 0 bases and J 5 bases, leaving 11 bases between the germline ends. The CDR3 spans 14 residues. This CDR3 reads CASSQDLASHEQYF. The CDR3 coding sequence is TGTGCCAGCAGCCAAGACTTGGCAAGTCACGAGCAGTACTTC.

The rearrangement links TRBV6-4 to TRBJ2-1, with TRBD2 identical over 11 bases. Germline values: CDR1 MRHNA, CDR2 SNTAGT. The CDR3 totals 15 residues. Trimming took 5 bases from V and 7 from J; bases not matched to a gene: 7. The CDR3, as DNA: TGTGCCAGCAGTTTACTAGCGGGGGAATCGAATGAGCAGTTCTTC. Translation gives CASSLLAGESNEQFF.

This clonotype has at least ten counts. V usage is TRBV9 and J usage is TRBJ2-3, with TRBD1 identical over 8 bases. V was pared by 6 bases and J by 5 bases, with 5 bases of the junction left unmatched. Per the germline V gene, CDR1 is SGDLS and CDR2 is YYNGEE. This CDR3 is 13 amino acids long. CDR3 amino acids: CASTQGAIDTQYF. As DNA, the CDR3 is TGTGCCAGCACTCAGGGGGCTATAGATACGCAGTATTTT.

This chain uses TRBV27 with TRBJ2-3; 9 bases are a match to TRBD2. Germline values: CDR1 MNHEY, CDR2 SMNVEV (reference sequence). V dropped 2 bases and J dropped 6; count of bases not matched to a gene: 6. This CDR3 has 15 residues. The CDR3 region has the DNA TGTGCCAGCAGTTTAAGGTCTAGCGGGGAGGATACGCAGTATTTT. This sequence encodes CASSLRSSGEDTQYF.

The J gene is TRBJ2-1, the V gene TRBV6-2 or TRBV6-3; D not resolved. The V end was cut by 4 bases, the J end by 6 bases, with 4 bases between. The CDR3 is 11 residues long. Per germline, CDR1 MNHEY and CDR2 SVGEGT. CDR3 residues: CASSSPNEQFF. The CDR3 coding sequence is TGTGCCAGCAGTTCCCCCAATGAGCAGTTCTTC.

V is TRBV7-2 and J is TRBJ2-7; possibly TRBD2 for D (7 bases). The V end was cut by 5 bases, the J end by 3 bases, with 17 bases between. The CDR3 extends over 15 amino acids. The germline CDR1 and CDR2 sequences are SGHTA and FQGNSA. Here the CDR3 reads CASSKGGTSVYEQYF. In DNA form, the CDR3 reads TGTGCCAGCAGCAAGGGGGGGACGTCGGTCTACGAGCAGTACTTC.

This clonotype showed up just a few times. V gene TRBV6-2 or TRBV6-3 combines with J gene TRBJ2-1; TRBD2 matches at 8 bases. The J segment lost 9 bases and the V segment lost 2 bases, leaving 9 bases of the junction unmatched. The CDR3 is 15 residues long. Germline V CDR1 and CDR2: MNHEY, SVGEGT. The CDR3 DNA follows: TGTGCCAGCAGTTACAGGGGACTAGAAGGGGGTGAGCAGTTCTTC. Amino acid sequence: CASSYRGLEGGEQFF.

The V and J genes are TRBV11-2 and TRBJ2-1; the D is unclear. There are 16 residues in the CDR3. V was cut by 2 bases and J by 0 bases, with 11 bases left in between. The germline CDR1 and CDR2 sequences are SGHAT and FQNNGV. The CDR3 is CASSLIGGSSYNEQFF. The CDR3 DNA sequence: TGTGCCAGCAGCTTAATAGGCGGAAGCTCCTACAATGAGCAGTTCTTC.

The rearrangement joins TRBV7-2 to TRBJ1-1; no clear D gene. Germline values: CDR1 SGHTA, CDR2 FQGNSA. With 4 bases removed from V and 3 bases from J, the gap between germline ends came to 9 bases. This CDR3 has 13 amino acids. CDR3 in DNA: TGTGCCAGCAGCTCAACCCGGGACACTGAAGCTTTCTTT. Translated: CASSSTRDTEAFF. The entire variable domain, with the rest obtained from reference TRBV7-2 and TRBJ1-1, is as follows: GAGVSQSPSNKVTEKGKDVELRCDPISGHTALYWYRQSLGQGLEFLIYFQGNSAPDKSGLPSDRFSAERTGGSVSTLTIQRTQQEDSAVYLCASSSTRDTEAFFGQGTRLTVV.

This clonotype was seen many times. The chain employs TRBV6-1 and TRBJ1-5; 9 bases map to TRBD1. This CDR3 is built from 16 residues. From germline, CDR1 is MNHNS and CDR2 SASEGT. V lost 4 bases to trimming and J lost 2 bases; unmatched junction nucleotides: 6. This CDR3 reads CASSATGGEGNQPQHF. The DNA for the CDR3 is TGTGCCAGCAGTGCTACAGGGGGCGAAGGCAATCAGCCCCAGCATTTT.

The chain links TRBV14 to TRBJ1-4; TRBD1 matches at 7 bases. J lost 7 bases, V lost 6 bases, and 11 bases had no gene match. CDR1 and CDR2 from the germline V gene are SGHDN and FVKESK. The CDR3 is made up of 15 amino acids. The CDR3 nucleotides are TGTGCCAGCAGTCCCACAGGGGAAAGAGGTGAAAAACTGTTTTTT. Translated: CASSPTGERGEKLFF.

This clonotype was recorded only once. The chain has TRBV7-8 and TRBJ1-6; no clear D. This CDR3 region has 17 residues. V lost 2 bases and J 8 bases, leaving 19 bases between the germline ends. Germline V CDR1 and CDR2: SGHVS, FQNEAQ. CDR3 sequence: CASSLMPPSAWDSPLHF. CDR3 DNA sequence: TGTGCCAGCAGCTTAATGCCTCCGTCTGCCTGGGATTCACCCCTCCACTTT.

This clonotype was picked up a small number of times. The chain joins TRBV19 to TRBJ1-2; D ambiguous. CDR3 size: 15 residues. The germline V and J ends were trimmed by 6 bases and 3 bases, with 17 bases remaining between them. Per germline, CDR1 LNHDA and CDR2 SQIVND (reference sequence). The CDR3 sequence: CASRVEGVGDYGYTF. CDR3 DNA sequence: TGTGCCAGTAGGGTTGAGGGAGTCGGCGACTATGGCTACACCTTC.